This T cell receptor (beta chain) was profiled in a study of blood T cell repertoires in COVID-19. As for the study in general: Whether acute or convalescent, the COVID-19 samples came from the United States, Italy and Spain.

In the original workflow: Reference gene primer amplification gave nucleated cell count estimates. Clones were read by immunoSEQ multiplex PCR, and TCRdb kept only the in-frame ones, dropping some. The V and J calls and clone size are taken from that table; D and trimming were inferred from the DNA. The table shows tens of thousands of clones, with around 88% occurring only once. This CDR3 region has 15 residues. J gave up 7 bases and V 5 bases, and 10 bases lay outside the gene matches. Germline V gene data show CDR1 as MNHEY and CDR2 as SMNVEV (reference sequence). The source is a man between 60 and 75 years old with acute or convalescent COVID-19. The sequencing sample was made of peripheral blood. This chain connects TRBV27 to TRBJ1-4, with 7 nucleotides matching TRBD1. The CDR3 reads CASSPQTGLGEKLFF. In DNA form, the CDR3 reads TGTGCCAGCAGTCCCCAGACAGGGCTAGGTGAAAAACTGTTTTTT.